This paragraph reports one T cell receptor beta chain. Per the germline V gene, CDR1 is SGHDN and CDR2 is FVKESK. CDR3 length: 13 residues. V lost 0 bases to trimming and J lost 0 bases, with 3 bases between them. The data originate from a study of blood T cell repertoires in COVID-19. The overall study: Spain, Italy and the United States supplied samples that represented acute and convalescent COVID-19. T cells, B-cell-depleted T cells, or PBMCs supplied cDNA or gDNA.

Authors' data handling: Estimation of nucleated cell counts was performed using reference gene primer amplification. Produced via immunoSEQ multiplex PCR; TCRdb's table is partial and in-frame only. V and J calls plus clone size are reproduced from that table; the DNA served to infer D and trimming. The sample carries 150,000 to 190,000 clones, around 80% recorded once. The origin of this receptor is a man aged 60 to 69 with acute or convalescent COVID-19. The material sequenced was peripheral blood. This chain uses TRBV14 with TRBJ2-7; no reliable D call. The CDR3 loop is CASSQELSYEQYF. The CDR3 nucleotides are TGTGCCAGCAGCCAAGAACTCTCCTACGAGCAGTACTTC.